A single sample is the source of the 15 T cell receptor beta chains below, sequenced in a study of shared clonotypes between healthy human individuals. The assay was immunoSEQ multiplex PCR, and TCRdb's table has in-frame clones only and misses some. Here the sample spans hundreds of thousands of clones, less than 80% being singletons. Sequencing was done on a sample of memory CD4+ T cells sorted from blood. Described subset: CD45RA-negative fraction. The origin of the receptors is a woman in her 30s in good health.

The V and J genes are TRBV9 and TRBJ1-3; D gene uncertain. CDR3 length: 16 residues. The V end lost 5 bases, the J end lost 2 bases, and 17 bases lay between the germline ends. Germline CDR1 and CDR2: SGDLS and YYNGEE. The DNA for the CDR3 is TGTGCCAGCAGGGCCCCGGGGTTTCATGCTGGAAACACCATATATTTT. Amino acids: CASRAPGFHAGNTIYF.

About this clone: The sample carries other DNA sequences with the same CDR3. The chain joins TRBV18 to TRBJ2-5; D is uncertain. CDR1 is KGHSH and CDR2 is LQKENI in the germline V gene. The V and J ends lost 3 bases and 4 bases respectively, with 3 bases between them. The CDR3 is 11 residues long. CDR3 in amino acids: CASSPGETQYF. In DNA form, the CDR3 reads TGTGCCAGCTCACCCGGAGAGACCCAGTACTTC.

The rearrangement joins TRBV4-1 to TRBJ1-1; D is ambiguous. Trimming took 1 base from V and 6 from J, leaving 9 bases between them. The CDR3 has 13 amino acids. Germline assignment: CDR1 MGHRA and CDR2 YSYEKL. For the CDR3, the DNA is TGCGCCAGCAGCCAAGGGCGGTTGGCTGAAGCTTTCTTT. Its translation: CASSQGRLAEAFF.

V and J are TRBV29-1 and TRBJ2-7; D is unclear. Germline V lookup: CDR1 SQVTM, CDR2 ANQGSEA. Trimming cost V 6 bases and J 2 bases, with 14 bases left between them. This CDR3 has 13 residues. The CDR3 protein is CSVQGSAPYEQYF. For the CDR3, the DNA is TGCAGCGTGCAAGGGTCGGCTCCCTACGAGCAGTACTTC.

The V and J genes are TRBV6-4 and TRBJ1-2; no clear D gene. Trimming cost V 6 bases and J 4 bases, with 9 bases left between them. CDR3 length: 12 amino acids. CDR1 and CDR2 (germline): MRHNA, SNTAGT. The CDR3 DNA follows: TGTGCCAGCAGCTTCGACACCTATGGCTACACCTTC. Protein product: CASSFDTYGYTF.

The chain has TRBV2 and TRBJ2-7; TRBD1 matches at 9 bases. The germline V gene has CDR1 SNHLY and CDR2 FYNNEI. This CDR3 is built from 16 residues. J was trimmed by 0 bases and V by 7 bases; bases with no gene match: 10. The CDR3 region has the DNA TGTGCCAGCATCATACCGGGACAGGGTAGCTCCTACGAGCAGTACTTC. Its translation: CASIIPGQGSSYEQYF.

The V and J genes are TRBV20-1 and TRBJ2-5; D is ambiguous. This CDR3 has 11 residues. Trimming left V 7 bases short and J 2 bases short, with 8 bases between. From germline, CDR1 is DFQATT and CDR2 SNEGSKA (reference sequence). CDR3 DNA sequence: TGCAGTGGGGCTATGCAAGAGACCCAGTACTTC. Protein sequence: CSGAMQETQYF.

The chain joins TRBV27 to TRBJ2-2; D gene uncertain. The CDR3 is made up of 13 amino acids. Germline V gene lookup returns CDR1 MNHEY and CDR2 SMNVEV (reference sequence). Trimming cost V 6 bases and J 3 bases, with 8 bases left between them. Here the CDR3 reads CASSPIHTGELFF. The DNA of the CDR3 is TGTGCCAGCAGCCCAATCCACACCGGGGAGCTGTTTTTT.

The chain links TRBV14 to TRBJ2-1; 14 bases fit TRBD2. CDR3 size: 18 residues. Germline CDR1 and CDR2: SGHDN and FVKESK. V shed 1 base and J 12 bases; nucleotides not matched to a gene: 14. In nucleotides, the CDR3 is TGTGCCAGCAGCCAAGTCCTCAGCGGGACTAGCGGGAGTTTGGGGCAGTTCTTC. Translating gives CASSQVLSGTSGSLGQFF.

This chain uses TRBV27 with TRBJ2-7; D is uncertain. This CDR3 has 12 amino acids. Germline CDR1 reads MNHEY; CDR2 reads SMNVEV (reference sequence). The V end lost 6 bases, the J end lost 0 bases, and 6 bases lay between the germline ends. The CDR3 sequence: CASRRSSYEQYF. CDR3 sequence (DNA): TGTGCCAGCAGGCGGAGCTCCTACGAGCAGTACTTC.

The genes are TRBV19 and TRBJ1-5; D is possibly TRBD1 (6 bases). The germline V gene has CDR1 LNHDA and CDR2 SQIVND (reference sequence). The CDR3 has 16 amino acids. V was clipped by 8 bases and J by 0 bases, with 17 bases between them. The CDR3, as DNA: TGTGCCAGTGGCGCTCCGGGACAAAATAGCAATCAGCCCCAGCATTTT. Protein product: CASGAPGQNSNQPQHF.

This clone was seen only once. J is TRBJ2-5 and V is TRBV2, with 12 bases aligning to TRBD2. The V gene's germline CDR1 is SNHLY and CDR2 FYNNEI. V was pared by 6 bases and J by 7 bases, with 6 bases of the junction left unmatched. The CDR3 is 14 amino acids. In DNA form, the CDR3 reads TGTGCCAGCAGACGGACTAGCGGGGAACCGACCCAGTACTTC. Translation gives CASRRTSGEPTQYF.

To note about this clone: Other DNA sequences in the same sample also yield this CDR3. This chain's CDR3 is CASSGDGNQPQHF. The CDR3 coding sequence is TGTGCCAGCTCGGGGGATGGCAATCAGCCCCAGCATTTT. The V call is TRBV2, the J call TRBJ1-5; D might be TRBD1 (5 bases). Trimming stripped 8 bases from V and 2 bases from J, with 10 bases between. The CDR3 spans 13 residues. Germline CDR1 is SNHLY and CDR2 is FYNNEI.

The rearrangement uses TRBV7-2 and TRBJ2-6; no firm D call. Per the germline V gene, CDR1 is SGHTA and CDR2 is FQGNSA. With 5 bases removed from V and 0 bases from J, the gap between germline ends came to 11 bases. The CDR3 loop spans 16 amino acids. CDR3 coding DNA: TGTGCCAGCAGCCCAATGGTGGACTCTGGGGCCAACGTCCTGACTTTC. As protein: CASSPMVDSGANVLTF.

This clone was seen ten or more times. V gene TRBV28 combines with J gene TRBJ2-1; TRBD2 matches 7 bases. V lost 7 bases and J lost 7; bases outside the gene matches: 7. The CDR3 runs 13 residues. Germline V gives CDR1 MDHEN, CDR2 SYDVKM. The CDR3 region is CASTKWRGNEQFF. The CDR3 region has the DNA TGTGCCAGCACCAAGTGGCGGGGGAATGAGCAGTTCTTC.